The next 25 T cell receptor beta chains were all read from a single sample in a study of blood T cell repertoires in COVID-19. TCRdb's copy holds only in-frame clones and misses some; the assay was immunoSEQ multiplex PCR. The sample holds tens of thousands of clones, more than 80% seen once. The material sequenced was peripheral blood. The receptors were gathered from a woman aged 55-70 years with COVID-19, enrolled during active disease.

V gene TRBV4-3 combines with J gene TRBJ1-3, with unresolved D. The CDR3 contains 11 residues. The V gene lost 4 bases and the J gene lost 4 bases, with 2 bases spanning the gap. Germline CDR1 is LGHNA and CDR2 is YSLEER. The CDR3 reads CASSPGNTIYF. The DNA for the CDR3 is TGCGCCAGCAGCCCGGGAAACACCATATATTTT.

The V call is TRBV3-1 (or the pseudogene TRBV3-2), the J call TRBJ1-1; D gene ambiguous. Between the trimmed V and J ends, which lost 1 base and 7 bases, there was a span of 7 bases. This CDR3 comprises 12 residues. Germline loops: CDR1 LGHDT, CDR2 YNNKEL (reference sequence). Here the CDR3 reads CASSQAEGEAFF. The CDR3 bases are TGTGCCAGCAGCCAAGCTGAGGGTGAAGCTTTCTTT.

The chain recombines TRBV25-1 with TRBJ1-3; D is uncertain. There are 15 residues in the CDR3. Trimming shortened V by 7 bases and J by 0 bases, and 13 bases separated the two germline ends. Germline-derived CDR1 and CDR2 are MGHDK and SYGVNS. This CDR3 reads CASTETAISGNTIYF. Written as DNA, the CDR3 is TGTGCCAGCACCGAAACAGCTATCTCTGGAAACACCATATATTTT.

V usage is TRBV10-3 and J usage is TRBJ1-2; TRBD1 matches at 7 bases. After removal of 4 bases from V and 1 base from J, the junction contained 6 bases not matched to a gene. CDR1 is ENHRY and CDR2 is SYGVKD in the germline V gene. The CDR3 runs to 15 residues. The CDR3 region is CAISGSGQLNYGYTF. The DNA for the CDR3 is TGTGCCATCAGTGGTTCGGGACAGCTTAACTATGGCTACACCTTC.

The CDR3 spells CAWSTAASTDTQYF. In nucleotides, the CDR3 is TGTGCCTGGAGTACAGCGGCTAGCACAGATACGCAGTATTTT. The V and J genes are TRBV30 and TRBJ2-3, with D perhaps TRBD2 (5 bases). Germline values: CDR1 GTSNPN, CDR2 SVGIG (reference sequence). The CDR3 totals 14 residues. Trimming cost V 2 bases and J 0 bases, with 9 bases left between them.

The rearrangement links TRBV27 to TRBJ1-6; D might be TRBD1 (6 bases). The CDR3 is 15 residues long. Germline V gene data show CDR1 as MNHEY and CDR2 as SMNVEV (reference sequence). Trimming removed 8 bases at V and 1 base at J, with 12 bases between. The chain's CDR3 is CASRIRGSYNSPLHF. The CDR3 DNA reads TGTGCCAGCCGAATCAGGGGTTCCTATAATTCACCCCTCCACTTT.

V usage is TRBV2 and J usage is TRBJ2-1; 13 bases fit TRBD2. CDR3 length: 19 residues. Germline assignment: CDR1 SNHLY and CDR2 FYNNEI. With 6 bases clipped from V and 5 bases from J, the junction kept 16 bases outside the gene matches. CDR3 DNA: TGTGCCAGCAGGGCAGCCGTACTAGCGGGAGGGCCATCCAACAATGAGCAGTTCTTC. Residues: CASRAAVLAGGPSNNEQFF.

The genes are TRBV7-2 and TRBJ1-2, with D tentatively TRBD1 (6 bases). The CDR3 length is 15 residues. CDR1 is SGHTA and CDR2 is FQGNSA in the germline V gene. Trimming took off 7 bases at V and 7 bases at J, with 22 bases between the two ends. The DNA of the CDR3 is TGTGCCAGCACCCCCAGCGGGGGACAAGGGGGTGGCTACACCTTC. Translating it yields CASTPSGGQGGGYTF.

The chain carries TRBV4-1 and TRBJ2-3; D might be TRBD2 (5 bases). V was cut by 1 base and J by 8 bases, with 7 bases left in between. The CDR3 totals 12 residues. The germline CDR1 and CDR2 sequences are MGHRA and YSYEKL. DNA of the CDR3: TGCGCCAGCAGCCAAGGTGGAGGTACGCAGTATTTT. Protein product: CASSQGGGTQYF.

The chain links TRBV24-1 to TRBJ1-1, with D unresolved. CDR3 length: 14 residues. The germline gives CDR1 KGHDR, CDR2 SFDVKD. Trimming left V 1 base short and J 8 bases short, with 13 bases between. CDR3 amino acids: CATSDFWAEEEAFF. The CDR3 DNA reads TGTGCCACCAGTGATTTTTGGGCCGAAGAGGAAGCTTTCTTT.

The chain employs TRBV7-2 and TRBJ1-6; 11 positions match TRBD1. Germline assignment: CDR1 SGHTA and CDR2 FQGNSA. The CDR3 extends over 15 amino acids. J was trimmed by 9 bases and V by 1 base; bases with no gene match: 2. CDR3 sequence reads: CASSLVGQGASPLHF. DNA for the CDR3: TGTGCCAGCAGCTTAGTAGGACAGGGGGCTTCACCCCTCCACTTT.

The gene calls are TRBV7-2 and TRBJ1-1; a weak D match, TRBD1 (6 bases). Germline V gives CDR1 SGHTA, CDR2 FQGNSA. There are 16 residues in the CDR3. Trimming removed 3 bases from V and 1 base from J, with 15 bases in between. CDR3 region: CASSFLTGTSNTEAFF. DNA of the CDR3: TGTGCCAGCAGCTTCCTTACAGGGACCTCGAACACTGAAGCTTTCTTT.

The V and J genes are TRBV4-3 and TRBJ2-1; D possibly corresponds to TRBD2 (6 bases). Per germline, CDR1 LGHNA and CDR2 YSLEER. V lost 1 base to trimming and J lost 1 base, with 8 bases between them. CDR3 length equals 15 residues. The CDR3 protein is CASSQARGSYNEQFF. The CDR3 nucleotides read TGCGCCAGCAGCCAAGCGCGGGGATCCTACAATGAGCAGTTCTTC.

The rearrangement joins TRBV3-1 (or the pseudogene TRBV3-2) to TRBJ1-1; 7 nucleotides align to TRBD1. In germline, CDR1 is LGHDT, CDR2 YNNKEL (reference sequence). The CDR3 has 14 amino acids. V gave up 5 bases and J gave up 3 bases; unmatched junction bases: 6. The CDR3 bases are TGTGCCAGCAGCTCCAGGGGGAGTTACACTGAAGCTTTCTTT. Translated: CASSSRGSYTEAFF.

The V and J genes are TRBV5-6 and TRBJ2-1; D not certain. V dropped 0 bases and J dropped 8 bases, with 12 bases sitting between them. CDR3 size: 14 residues. Looked up from germline, CDR1 is SGHDT and CDR2 is YYEEEE. This CDR3 reads CASSLGGSLHEQFF. The CDR3 DNA is TGTGCCAGCAGCTTGGGAGGATCGCTTCATGAGCAGTTCTTC.

The V and J genes are TRBV6-2 or TRBV6-3 and TRBJ1-2; no clear D. The CDR3 is made up of 12 amino acids. Between the trimmed V and J ends, which lost 2 bases and 8 bases, there was a span of 9 bases. The germline V gene has CDR1 MNHEY and CDR2 SVGEGT. CDR3 region: CASSYTLGGYTF. CDR3 DNA sequence: TGTGCCAGCAGTTACACTCTCGGGGGCTACACCTTC.

This chain joins TRBV19 and TRBJ1-3; D is unresolved. The germline V and J ends were trimmed by 3 bases and 0 bases, with 21 bases remaining between them. CDR1 is LNHDA and CDR2 is SQIVND in the germline V gene (reference sequence). CDR3 size: 19 residues. CDR3 sequence: CASSISPPRTGDSGNTIYF. Here the CDR3 DNA reads TGTGCCAGTAGTATCTCCCCCCCTCGGACTGGCGACTCTGGAAACACCATATATTTT.

This sequence joins TRBV30 and TRBJ2-1; 12 bases align to TRBD2. The CDR3 contains 17 residues. V gave up 0 bases and J gave up 7 bases; unmatched junction bases: 10. From germline, CDR1 is GTSNPN and CDR2 SVGIG (reference sequence). The CDR3 sequence: CAWSVRLAGGKRNEQFF. The CDR3 DNA is TGTGCCTGGAGTGTTCGTCTAGCGGGAGGGAAACGGAATGAGCAGTTCTTC.

V is TRBV29-1 and J is TRBJ2-7, with TRBD1 identical over 8 bases. The trim removed 7 bases at V and 7 bases at J, leaving 6 bases unmatched. Germline V CDR1 and CDR2: SQVTM, ANQGSEA. The CDR3 contains 11 residues. The CDR3 nucleotides are TGCAGCGGGCGGACAGGGCGGGAGCAGTACTTC. This codes for CSGRTGREQYF.

This clone was seen a single time. V is TRBV6-1 and J is TRBJ1-6, with 10 bases lining up with TRBD1. CDR1 is MNHNS, CDR2 SASEGT, per germline. The CDR3 contains 15 residues. V was clipped by 3 bases and J by 10 bases; unmatched bases: 6. Written as DNA, the CDR3 is TGTGCCAGCAGTGAGTGGGGGACAGGGGTCTCACCCCTCCACTTT. Amino acids: CASSEWGTGVSPLHF.

The CDR3 bases are TGCGCCAGCAGCCTGACAGGGGGAATCTACAATGAGCAGTTCTTC. It yields the protein CASSLTGGIYNEQFF. The chain combines TRBV5-1 with TRBJ2-1; 9 positions match TRBD1. The CDR3 is made up of 15 amino acids. Per the germline V gene, CDR1 is SGHRS and CDR2 is YFSETQ. Trimming at V came to 4 bases and at J to 3 bases, leaving 5 bases not matched to a gene. Variable domain in full (rest from reference TRBV5-1 and TRBJ2-1): KAGVTQTPRYLIKTRGQQVTLSCSPISGHRSVSWYQQTPGQGLQFLFEYFSETQRNKGNFPGRFSGRQFSNSRSEMNVSTLELGDSALYLCASSLTGGIYNEQFFGPGTRLTVL.

The chain is built from TRBV5-4 and TRBJ1-3; 7 bases agree with TRBD1. This CDR3 comprises 17 residues. The junction had 6 bases not matched to a gene; V was cut back by 0 bases and J by 0 bases. Germline CDR1 is SGHNT and CDR2 is YYREEE (reference sequence). The CDR3 sequence is CASSLAAGGYSGNTIYF. For the CDR3, the DNA is TGTGCCAGCAGCTTGGCCGCAGGGGGTTACTCTGGAAACACCATATATTTT.

In its sample, this clone was seen a few times. The rearrangement uses TRBV28 and TRBJ1-3, with D possibly being TRBD1 (6 bases). V was trimmed by 3 bases and J by 4 bases, leaving 13 bases between them. Per germline, CDR1 MDHEN and CDR2 SYDVKM. The CDR3 contains 15 residues. CDR3 sequence reads: CASSFGQGPGNTIYF. CDR3 nucleotide sequence: TGTGCCAGCAGTTTTGGTCAGGGGCCCGGAAACACCATATATTTT.

The chain employs TRBV6-5 and TRBJ1-1; D may be TRBD1 (6 bases). The CDR3 extends over 15 amino acids. Looked up from germline, CDR1 is MNHEY and CDR2 is SVGAGI. V lost 7 bases to trimming and J lost 4 bases, with 19 bases between them. In DNA, the CDR3 is TGTGCCAGCACCCAGGGCGGGGGGCTGGTCACTGAAGCTTTCTTT. Translated: CASTQGGGLVTEAFF.

The chain combines TRBV6-1 with TRBJ2-3, with D possibly matching TRBD2 (6 bases). Germline V lookup: CDR1 MNHNS, CDR2 SASEGT. This CDR3 region has 14 residues. Trimming cost V 0 bases and J 8 bases, with 12 bases left between them. In DNA form, the CDR3 reads TGTGCCAGCAGTGAAGCGGGAGGCCCAGGTACGCAGTATTTT. Amino acids: CASSEAGGPGTQYF.